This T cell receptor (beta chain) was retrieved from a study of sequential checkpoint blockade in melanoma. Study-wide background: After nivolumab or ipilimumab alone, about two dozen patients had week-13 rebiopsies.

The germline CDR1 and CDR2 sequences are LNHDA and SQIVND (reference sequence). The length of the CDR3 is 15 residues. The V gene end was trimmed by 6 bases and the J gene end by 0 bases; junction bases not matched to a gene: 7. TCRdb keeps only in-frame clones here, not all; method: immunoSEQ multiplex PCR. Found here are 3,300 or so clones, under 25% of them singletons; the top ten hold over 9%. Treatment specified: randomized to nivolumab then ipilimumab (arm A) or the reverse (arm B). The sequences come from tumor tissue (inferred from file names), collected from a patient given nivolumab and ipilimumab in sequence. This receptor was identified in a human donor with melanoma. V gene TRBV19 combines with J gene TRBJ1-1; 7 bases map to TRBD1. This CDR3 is CASRPWTGLNTEAFF. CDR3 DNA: TGTGCCAGTAGGCCCTGGACAGGTCTGAACACTGAAGCTTTCTTT.